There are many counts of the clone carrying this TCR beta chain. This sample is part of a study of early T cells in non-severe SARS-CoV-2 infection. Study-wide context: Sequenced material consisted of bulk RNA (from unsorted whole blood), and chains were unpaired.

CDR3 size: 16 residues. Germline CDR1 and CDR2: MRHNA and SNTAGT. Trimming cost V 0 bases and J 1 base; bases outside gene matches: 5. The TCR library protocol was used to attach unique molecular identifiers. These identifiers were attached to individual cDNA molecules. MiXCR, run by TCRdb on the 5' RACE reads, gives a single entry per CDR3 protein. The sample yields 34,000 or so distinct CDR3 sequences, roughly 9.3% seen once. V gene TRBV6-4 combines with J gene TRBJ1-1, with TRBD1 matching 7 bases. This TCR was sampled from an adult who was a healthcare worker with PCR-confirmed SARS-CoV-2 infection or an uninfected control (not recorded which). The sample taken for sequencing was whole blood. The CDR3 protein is CASSDSPTGRNTEAFF. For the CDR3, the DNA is TGTGCCAGCAGTGACTCCCCGACAGGGCGGAACACTGAAGCTTTCTTT.